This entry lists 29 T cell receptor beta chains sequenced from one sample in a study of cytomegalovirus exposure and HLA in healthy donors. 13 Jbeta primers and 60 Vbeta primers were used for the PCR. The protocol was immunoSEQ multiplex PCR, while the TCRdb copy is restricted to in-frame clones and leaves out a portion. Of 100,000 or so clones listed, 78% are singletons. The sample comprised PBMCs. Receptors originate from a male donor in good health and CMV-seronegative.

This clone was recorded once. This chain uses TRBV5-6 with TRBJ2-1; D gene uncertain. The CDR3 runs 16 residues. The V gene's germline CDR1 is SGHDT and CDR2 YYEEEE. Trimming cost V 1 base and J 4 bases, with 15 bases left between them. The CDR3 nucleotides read TGTGCCAGCAGCTTGTTAGTGTCAAGATTTTACAATGAGCAGTTCTTC. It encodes CASSLLVSRFYNEQFF.

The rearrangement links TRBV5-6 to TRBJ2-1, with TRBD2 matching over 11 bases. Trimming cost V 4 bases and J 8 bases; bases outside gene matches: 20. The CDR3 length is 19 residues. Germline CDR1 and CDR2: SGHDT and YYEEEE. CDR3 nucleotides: TGTGCCAGCAGCCTGCCGGGACAGTGGGGAATAGCGGGAGGGGATGAGCAGTTCTTC. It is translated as CASSLPGQWGIAGGDEQFF.

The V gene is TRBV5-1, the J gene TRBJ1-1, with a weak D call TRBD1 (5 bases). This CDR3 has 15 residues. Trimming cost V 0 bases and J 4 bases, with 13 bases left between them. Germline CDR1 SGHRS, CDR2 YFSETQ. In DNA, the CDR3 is TGCGCCAGCAGCTTGGCCCCCCAGGGAACCACTGAAGCTTTCTTT. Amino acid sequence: CASSLAPQGTTEAFF. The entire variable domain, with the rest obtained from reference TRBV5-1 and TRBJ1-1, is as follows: KAGVTQTPRYLIKTRGQQVTLSCSPISGHRSVSWYQQTPGQGLQFLFEYFSETQRNKGNFPGRFSGRQFSNSRSEMNVSTLELGDSALYLCASSLAPQGTTEAFFGQGTRLTVV.

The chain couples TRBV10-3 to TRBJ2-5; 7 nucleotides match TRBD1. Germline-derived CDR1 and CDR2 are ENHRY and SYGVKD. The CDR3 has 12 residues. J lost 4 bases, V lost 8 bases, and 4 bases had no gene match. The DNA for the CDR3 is TGTGCCATCGGCCGACAGGGAGAGACCCAGTACTTC. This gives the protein CAIGRQGETQYF.

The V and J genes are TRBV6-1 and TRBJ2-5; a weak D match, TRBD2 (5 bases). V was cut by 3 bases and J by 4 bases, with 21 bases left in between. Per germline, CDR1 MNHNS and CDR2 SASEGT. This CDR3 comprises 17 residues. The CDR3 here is CASSDRRGEGTSETQYF. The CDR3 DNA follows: TGTGCCAGCAGTGACCGCCGGGGAGAGGGTACCTCAGAGACCCAGTACTTC.

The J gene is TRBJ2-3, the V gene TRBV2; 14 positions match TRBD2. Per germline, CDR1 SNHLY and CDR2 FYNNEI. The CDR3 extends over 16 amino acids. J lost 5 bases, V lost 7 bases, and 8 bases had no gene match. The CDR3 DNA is TGTGCCAGCAATACGGGACTAGCGGGAGAGAGAGATACGCAGTATTTT. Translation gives CASNTGLAGERDTQYF.

The CDR3 region has the DNA TGTGCCAGCAGCGTAGATGTTCTCGAGACAGCGAACACCGGGGAGCTGTTTTTT. Its translation: CASSVDVLETANTGELFF. V and J are TRBV9 and TRBJ2-2; D is perhaps TRBD1 (5 bases). The germline V gene has CDR1 SGDLS and CDR2 YYNGEE. Trimming removed 0 bases from V and 0 bases from J, with 15 bases in between. The CDR3 is 18 residues long.

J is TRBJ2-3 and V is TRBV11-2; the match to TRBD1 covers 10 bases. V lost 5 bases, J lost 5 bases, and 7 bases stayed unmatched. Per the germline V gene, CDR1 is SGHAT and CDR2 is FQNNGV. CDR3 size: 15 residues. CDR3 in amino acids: CASSLDRGHVDTQYF. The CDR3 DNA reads TGTGCCAGCAGCCTCGACAGGGGGCATGTAGATACGCAGTATTTT.

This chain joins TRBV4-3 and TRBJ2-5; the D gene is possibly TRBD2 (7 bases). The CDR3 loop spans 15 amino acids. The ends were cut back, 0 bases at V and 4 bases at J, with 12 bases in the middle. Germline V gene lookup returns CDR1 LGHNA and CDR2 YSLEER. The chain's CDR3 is CASSQDRGAPETQYF. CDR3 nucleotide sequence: TGCGCCAGCAGCCAAGATCGGGGGGCCCCAGAGACCCAGTACTTC.

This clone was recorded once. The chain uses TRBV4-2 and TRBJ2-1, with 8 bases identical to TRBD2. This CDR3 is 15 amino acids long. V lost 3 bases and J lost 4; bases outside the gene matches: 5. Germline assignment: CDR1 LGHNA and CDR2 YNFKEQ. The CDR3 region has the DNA TGTGCCAGCAGCCACGGACTAGCCAATTACAATGAGCAGTTCTTC. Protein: CASSHGLANYNEQFF.

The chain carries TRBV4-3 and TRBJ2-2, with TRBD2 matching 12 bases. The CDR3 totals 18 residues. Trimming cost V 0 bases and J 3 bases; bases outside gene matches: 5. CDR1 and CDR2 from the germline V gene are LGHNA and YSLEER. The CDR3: CASSQEASGRAYTGELFF. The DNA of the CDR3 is TGCGCCAGCAGCCAAGAGGCTAGCGGGAGGGCCTACACCGGGGAGCTGTTTTTT.

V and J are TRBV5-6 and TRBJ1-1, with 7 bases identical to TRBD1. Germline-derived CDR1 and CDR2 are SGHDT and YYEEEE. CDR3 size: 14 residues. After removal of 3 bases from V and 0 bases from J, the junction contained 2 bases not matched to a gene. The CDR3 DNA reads TGTGCCAGCAGCTCGGGACAGATGAACACTGAAGCTTTCTTT. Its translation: CASSSGQMNTEAFF.

The CDR3 DNA is TGTGCCAGCAGCTTAAGCGGGACGCACTACAATCAGCCCCAGCATTTT. Amino acids: CASSLSGTHYNQPQHF. The gene calls are TRBV5-4 and TRBJ1-5; possibly TRBD1 for D (5 bases). V gave up 2 bases and J gave up 3 bases, with 15 bases separating them. In germline, CDR1 is SGHNT, CDR2 YYREEE (reference sequence). The CDR3 loop spans 16 amino acids.

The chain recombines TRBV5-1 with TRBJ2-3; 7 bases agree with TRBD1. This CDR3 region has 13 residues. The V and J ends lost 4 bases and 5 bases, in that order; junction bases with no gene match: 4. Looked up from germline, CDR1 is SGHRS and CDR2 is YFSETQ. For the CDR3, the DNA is TGCGCCAGCAGCCAAGGGGGCCTAGATACGCAGTATTTT. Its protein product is CASSQGGLDTQYF. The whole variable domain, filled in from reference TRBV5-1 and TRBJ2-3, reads KAGVTQTPRYLIKTRGQQVTLSCSPISGHRSVSWYQQTPGQGLQFLFEYFSETQRNKGNFPGRFSGRQFSNSRSEMNVSTLELGDSALYLCASSQGGLDTQYFGPGTRLTVL.

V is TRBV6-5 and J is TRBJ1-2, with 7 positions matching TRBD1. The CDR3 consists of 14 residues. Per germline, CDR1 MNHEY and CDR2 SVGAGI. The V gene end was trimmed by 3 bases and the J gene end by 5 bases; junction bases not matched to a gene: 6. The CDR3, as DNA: TGTGCCAGCAGTTATAGTGGGGACAGATATGGCTACACCTTC. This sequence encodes CASSYSGDRYGYTF.

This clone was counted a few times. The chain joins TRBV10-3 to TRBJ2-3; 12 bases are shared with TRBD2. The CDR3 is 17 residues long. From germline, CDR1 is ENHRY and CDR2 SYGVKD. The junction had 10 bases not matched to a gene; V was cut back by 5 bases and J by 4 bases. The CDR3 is CAISFSGTSGLADTQYF. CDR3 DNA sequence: TGTGCCATCAGTTTTTCCGGGACTAGCGGGCTGGCAGATACGCAGTATTTT.

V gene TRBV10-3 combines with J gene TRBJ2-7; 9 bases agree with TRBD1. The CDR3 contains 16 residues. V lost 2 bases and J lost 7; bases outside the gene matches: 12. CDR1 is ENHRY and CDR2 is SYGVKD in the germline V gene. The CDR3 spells CAISETGGFTRLEQYF. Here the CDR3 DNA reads TGTGCCATCAGTGAGACAGGGGGCTTTACCCGGCTGGAGCAGTACTTC.

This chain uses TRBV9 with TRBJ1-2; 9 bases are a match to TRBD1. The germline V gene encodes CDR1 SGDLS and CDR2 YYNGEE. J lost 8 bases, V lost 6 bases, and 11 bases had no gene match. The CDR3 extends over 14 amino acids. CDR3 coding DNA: TGTGCCAGCAACAAGGGACAGGGTGGAGTAGGCTACACCTTC. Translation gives CASNKGQGGVGYTF.

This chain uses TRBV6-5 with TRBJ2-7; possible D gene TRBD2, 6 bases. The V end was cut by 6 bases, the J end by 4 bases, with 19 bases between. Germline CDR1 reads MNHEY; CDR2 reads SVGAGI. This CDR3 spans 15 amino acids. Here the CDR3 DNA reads TGTGCCAGCAGCCTTCAAGTAGGGGAGGCGTACGAGCAGTACTTC. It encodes CASSLQVGEAYEQYF.

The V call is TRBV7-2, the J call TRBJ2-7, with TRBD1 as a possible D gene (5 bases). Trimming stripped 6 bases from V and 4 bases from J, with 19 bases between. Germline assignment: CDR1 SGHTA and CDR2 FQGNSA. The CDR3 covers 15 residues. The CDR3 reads CASSSRQTTLYEQYF. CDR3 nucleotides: TGTGCCAGCAGTTCTCGACAGACGACGCTGTACGAGCAGTACTTC.

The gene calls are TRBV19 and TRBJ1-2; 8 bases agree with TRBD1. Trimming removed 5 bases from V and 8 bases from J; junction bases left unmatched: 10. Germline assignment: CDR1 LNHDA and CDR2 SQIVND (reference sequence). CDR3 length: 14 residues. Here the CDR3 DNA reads TGTGCCAGTAGTGGGGACAGGTACTTGAGCGGCTACACCTTC. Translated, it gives CASSGDRYLSGYTF.

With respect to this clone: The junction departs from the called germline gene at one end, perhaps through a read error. CDR3 DNA sequence: TGTTCCAGCATCTCAACGGAGCCTGAAGCTTTCTTT. Encoded protein: CSSISTEPEAFF. This chain joins TRBV7-9 and TRBJ1-1; D is unclear. CDR1 and CDR2 (germline): SEHNR, FQNEAQ (reference sequence). The CDR3 extends over 12 amino acids.

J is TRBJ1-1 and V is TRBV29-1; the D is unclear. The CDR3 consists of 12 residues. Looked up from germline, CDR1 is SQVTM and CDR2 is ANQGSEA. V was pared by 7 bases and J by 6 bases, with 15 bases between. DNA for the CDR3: TGCAGCGCCGTTCCCTCGGGTCCTGAAGCTTTCTTT. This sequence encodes CSAVPSGPEAFF.

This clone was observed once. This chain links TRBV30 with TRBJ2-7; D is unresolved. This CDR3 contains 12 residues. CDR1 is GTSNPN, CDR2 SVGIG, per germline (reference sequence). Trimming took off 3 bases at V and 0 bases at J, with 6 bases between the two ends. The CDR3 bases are TGTGCCTGGAGCTCTACCTCCTACGAGCAGTACTTC. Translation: CAWSSTSYEQYF.

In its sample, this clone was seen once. Here the CDR3 reads CATSRQGAEETQYF. Written as DNA, the CDR3 is TGTGCCACCAGCCGGCAGGGGGCGGAAGAGACCCAGTACTTC. The chain employs TRBV15 and TRBJ2-5; 8 bases are a match to TRBD1. The CDR3 is 14 residues long. The V segment lost 5 bases and the J segment 3 bases; nucleotides outside the gene matches: 5. Germline V gene sequence: CDR1 LNHNV, CDR2 YYDKDF (reference sequence). Full variable domain (remainder filled in from reference TRBV15 and TRBJ2-5): DAMVIQNPRYQVTQFGKPVTLSCSQTLNHNVMYWYQQKSSQAPKLLFHYYDKDFNNEADTPDNFQSRRPNTSFCFLDIRSPGLGDTAMYLCATSRQGAEETQYFGPGTRLLVL.

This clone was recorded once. The CDR3, as DNA: TGCAGCGGGGGGCAGGACAACGAAAAACTGTTTTTT. Amino acids: CSGGQDNEKLFF. The genes are TRBV29-1 and TRBJ1-4, with a tentative D call TRBD1 (6 bases). There are 12 residues in the CDR3. Trimming pared 7 bases from V and 8 bases from J, leaving 14 bases between. Germline CDR1 SQVTM, CDR2 ANQGSEA.

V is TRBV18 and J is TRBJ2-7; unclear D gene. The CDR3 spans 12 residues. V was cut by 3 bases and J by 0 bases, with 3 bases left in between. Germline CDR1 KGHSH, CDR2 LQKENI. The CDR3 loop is CASSPSSYEQYF. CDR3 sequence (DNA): TGTGCCAGCTCACCTAGCTCCTACGAGCAGTACTTC.

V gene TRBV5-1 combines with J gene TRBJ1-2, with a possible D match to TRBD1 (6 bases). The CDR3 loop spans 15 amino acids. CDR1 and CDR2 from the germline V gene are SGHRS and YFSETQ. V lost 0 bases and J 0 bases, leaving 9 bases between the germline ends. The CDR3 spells CASSLGQAPNYGYTF. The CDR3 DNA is TGCGCCAGCAGCTTGGGACAGGCCCCTAACTATGGCTACACCTTC.

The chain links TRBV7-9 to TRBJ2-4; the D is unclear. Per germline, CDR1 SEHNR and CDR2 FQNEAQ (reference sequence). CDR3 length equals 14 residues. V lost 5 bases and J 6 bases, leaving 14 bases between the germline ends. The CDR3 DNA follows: TGTGCCAGCAGCCTACCGTCTGTCGGAAACATTCAGTACTTC. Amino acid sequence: CASSLPSVGNIQYF. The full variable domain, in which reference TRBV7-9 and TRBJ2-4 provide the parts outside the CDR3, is DTGVSQNPRHKITKRGQNVTFRCDPISEHNRLYWYRQTLGQGPEFLTYFQNEAQLEKSRLLSDRFSAERPKGSFSTLEIQRTEQGDSAMYLCASSLPSVGNIQYFGAGTRLSVL.